One sample yielded the 11 T cell receptor beta chains listed below, sequenced in a study of blood T cell repertoires in COVID-19. Clones were read by immunoSEQ multiplex PCR, and TCRdb kept only the in-frame ones, dropping some. The repertoire holds around 400,000 clones, approximately 93% seen once, with about 0.83% in the top ten. The sample consisted of PBMCs or T cells enriched from blood (not recorded which). These receptors were taken from a woman aged 40 to 50 who had been exposed to COVID-19.

V and J are TRBV19 and TRBJ2-1; maybe TRBD1 (6 bases). The germline V and J ends were trimmed by 8 bases and 3 bases, with 14 bases remaining between them. Germline V gives CDR1 LNHDA, CDR2 SQIVND (reference sequence). The CDR3 has 14 residues. CDR3 region: CASSLGTNYNEQFF. CDR3 in DNA: TGTGCCAGTTCCCTCGGGACAAACTACAATGAGCAGTTCTTC.

The CDR3 loop is CASSPTPGQGNTEAFF. In nucleotides, the CDR3 is TGTGCCAGCAGCCCCACACCGGGACAGGGGAACACTGAAGCTTTCTTT. This chain connects TRBV5-4 to TRBJ1-1; 9 nucleotides align to TRBD1. The germline V gene encodes CDR1 SGHNT and CDR2 YYREEE (reference sequence). The CDR3 has 16 residues. The J segment lost 1 base and the V segment lost 4 bases, leaving 8 bases of the junction unmatched.

The chain carries TRBV2 and TRBJ2-3; 7 positions match TRBD1. Germline V gene sequence: CDR1 SNHLY, CDR2 FYNNEI. CDR3 length equals 14 residues. Unmatched junction bases numbered 9, after V lost 8 bases and J lost 4 bases. CDR3 sequence (DNA): TGTGCCAGCGGCAAACAGGGGTTCCCAGATACGCAGTATTTT. Translating gives CASGKQGFPDTQYF. Based on the CDR3 plus reference TRBV2 and TRBJ2-3, the full variable domain is EPEVTQTPSHQVTQMGQEVILRCVPISNHLYFYWYRQILGQKVEFLVSFYNNEISEKSEIFDDQFSVERPDGSNFTLKIRSTKLEDSAMYFCASGKQGFPDTQYFGPGTRLTVL.

This chain connects TRBV14 to TRBJ2-2; D is ambiguous. Germline V gene lookup returns CDR1 SGHDN and CDR2 FVKESK. V lost 4 bases, J lost 4 bases, and 13 bases lay in between. CDR3 length: 15 residues. This CDR3 reads CASSPYRQTTGELFF. The CDR3, as DNA: TGTGCCAGCAGCCCCTATCGACAAACCACCGGGGAGCTGTTTTTT.

This chain connects TRBV2 to TRBJ1-1; possible D gene TRBD1, 5 bases. V was trimmed by 5 bases and J by 2 bases, leaving 18 bases between them. This CDR3 region has 16 residues. The germline gives CDR1 SNHLY, CDR2 FYNNEI. CDR3 sequence reads: CASSPQGLLSNTEAFF. Written as DNA, the CDR3 is TGTGCCAGCAGTCCTCAGGGCTTACTTAGTAACACTGAAGCTTTCTTT.

V usage is TRBV30 and J usage is TRBJ2-1, with 8 bases identical to TRBD2. In germline, CDR1 is GTSNPN, CDR2 SVGIG (reference sequence). The V gene end was trimmed by 0 bases and the J gene end by 7 bases; junction bases not matched to a gene: 11. The CDR3 consists of 16 residues. This CDR3 reads CAWSVSRRLARNEQFF. DNA of the CDR3: TGTGCCTGGAGTGTTTCTCGACGACTAGCGAGAAATGAGCAGTTCTTC.

The genes are TRBV27 and TRBJ2-1; D ambiguous. V lost 0 bases, J lost 3 bases, and 6 bases lay in between. Germline loops: CDR1 MNHEY, CDR2 SMNVEV (reference sequence). The CDR3 consists of 14 residues. CDR3: CASSLSVDYNEQFF. CDR3 in DNA: TGTGCCAGCAGTTTATCGGTAGACTACAATGAGCAGTTCTTC.

V gene TRBV27 combines with J gene TRBJ1-5; D is uncertain. The CDR3 covers 15 residues. Germline assignment: CDR1 MNHEY and CDR2 SMNVEV (reference sequence). Trimming took 8 bases from V and 3 from J, leaving 17 bases between them. CDR3 loop: CASSGNFRDNQPQHF. The CDR3 bases are TGTGCCAGCTCCGGCAACTTCCGGGACAATCAGCCCCAGCATTTT.

This chain links TRBV2 with TRBJ2-3; 14 bases are shared with TRBD2. Germline V gene sequence: CDR1 SNHLY, CDR2 FYNNEI. Trimming removed 6 bases from V and 4 bases from J; junction bases left unmatched: 6. The CDR3 is made up of 16 amino acids. The CDR3 is CASRAGTSGGSDTQYF. The CDR3 coding sequence is TGTGCCAGCAGAGCTGGGACTAGCGGGGGATCAGATACGCAGTATTTT.

This chain joins TRBV18 and TRBJ2-5; a possible D gene is TRBD2 (6 bases). Trimming took 3 bases from V and 5 from J, leaving 16 bases between them. This CDR3 region has 15 residues. Germline loops: CDR1 KGHSH, CDR2 LQKENI. The CDR3 sequence: CASSPRNGGTETQYF. CDR3 coding DNA: TGTGCCAGCTCACCGAGGAACGGCGGGACGGAGACCCAGTACTTC.

V gene TRBV11-2 combines with J gene TRBJ1-1; TRBD1 matches 8 bases. This CDR3 has 13 amino acids. The J segment lost 3 bases and the V segment lost 4 bases, leaving 1 base of the junction unmatched. Germline CDR1 and CDR2: SGHAT and FQNNGV. CDR3 protein: CASSSTGDTEAFF. In nucleotides, the CDR3 is TGTGCCAGCAGCTCGACAGGGGACACTGAAGCTTTCTTT.